This T cell receptor (beta chain) was captured in a study of PD-1 blockade in classical Hodgkin lymphoma. This CDR3 comprises 15 residues. V was clipped by 6 bases and J by 5 bases; unmatched bases: 12. The germline CDR1 and CDR2 sequences are MDHEN and SYDVKM. This clone was counted only a few times. The time point is: cycle 4 day 1 (C4D1), after more than 5 weeks of nivolumab. Brentuximab vedotin exposure varied, and every patient relapsed after autologous stem cell transplantation. The table came from immunoSEQ multiplex PCR; TCRdb's copy has only in-frame clones and leaves some out. The profile shows 100,000 or so clones, about 92% of them singletons.

Sequencing was performed on peripheral blood mononuclear cells (PBMCs), taken before the fourth cycle of nivolumab. The receptor's source is a human donor with classical Hodgkin lymphoma. The gene calls are TRBV28 and TRBJ2-7; 8 bases agree with TRBD1. In DNA form, the CDR3 reads TGTGCCAGCAGCCGACAGGGGTTTACTGTCCACGAGCAGTACTTC. Encoded protein: CASSRQGFTVHEQYF.